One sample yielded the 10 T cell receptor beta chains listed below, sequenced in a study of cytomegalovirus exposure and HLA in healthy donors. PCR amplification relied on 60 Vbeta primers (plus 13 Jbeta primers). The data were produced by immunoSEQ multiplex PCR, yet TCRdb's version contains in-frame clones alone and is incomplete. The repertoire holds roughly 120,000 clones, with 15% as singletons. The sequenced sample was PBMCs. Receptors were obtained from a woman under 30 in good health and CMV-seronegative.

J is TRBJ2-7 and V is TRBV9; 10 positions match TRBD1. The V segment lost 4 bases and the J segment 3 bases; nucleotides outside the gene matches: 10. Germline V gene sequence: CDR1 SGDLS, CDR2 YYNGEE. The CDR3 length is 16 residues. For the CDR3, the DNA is TGTGCCAGCAGCCGAGGCGGGACAGGGGCATACTACGAGCAGTACTTC. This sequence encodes CASSRGGTGAYYEQYF.

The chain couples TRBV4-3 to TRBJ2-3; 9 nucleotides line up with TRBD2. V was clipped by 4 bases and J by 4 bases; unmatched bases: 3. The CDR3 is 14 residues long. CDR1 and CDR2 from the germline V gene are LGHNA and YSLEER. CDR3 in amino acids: CASSRTSVADTQYF. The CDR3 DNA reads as TGCGCCAGCAGCCGGACTAGCGTCGCAGATACGCAGTATTTT.

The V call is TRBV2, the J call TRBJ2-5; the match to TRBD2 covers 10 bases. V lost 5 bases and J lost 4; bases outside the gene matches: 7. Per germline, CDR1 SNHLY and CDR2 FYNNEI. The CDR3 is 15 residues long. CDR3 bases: TGTGCCAGCAGTTCAAGCGGGGGGGCCGGAGAGACCCAGTACTTC. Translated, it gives CASSSSGGAGETQYF.

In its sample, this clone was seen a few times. Written as DNA, the CDR3 is TGTGCCAGCAGTTGGGACAGCTCAGGCTACGAGCAGTACTTC. It specifies CASSWDSSGYEQYF. The chain has TRBV27 and TRBJ2-7; 7 bases are shared with TRBD1. J was trimmed by 3 bases and V by 4 bases; bases with no gene match: 6. CDR1 and CDR2 from the germline V gene are MNHEY and SMNVEV (reference sequence). The CDR3 runs to 14 residues.

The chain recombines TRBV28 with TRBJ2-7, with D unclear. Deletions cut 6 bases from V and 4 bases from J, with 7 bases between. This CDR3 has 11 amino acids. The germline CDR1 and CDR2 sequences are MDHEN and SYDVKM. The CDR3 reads CASRRVYEQYF. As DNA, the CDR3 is TGTGCCAGCAGACGGGTTTACGAGCAGTACTTC.

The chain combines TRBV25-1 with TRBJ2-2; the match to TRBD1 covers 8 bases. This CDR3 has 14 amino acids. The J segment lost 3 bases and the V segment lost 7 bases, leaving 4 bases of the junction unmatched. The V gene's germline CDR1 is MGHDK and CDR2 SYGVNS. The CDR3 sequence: CASTPGQDTGELFF. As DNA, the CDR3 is TGTGCCAGCACACCGGGACAGGACACCGGGGAGCTGTTTTTT.

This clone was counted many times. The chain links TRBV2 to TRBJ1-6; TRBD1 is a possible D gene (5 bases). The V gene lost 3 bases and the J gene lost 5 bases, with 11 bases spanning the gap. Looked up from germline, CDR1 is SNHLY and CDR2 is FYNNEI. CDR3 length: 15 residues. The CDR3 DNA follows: TGTGCCAGCAGTGAGGGCAGGGTGAATAATTCACCCCTCCACTTT. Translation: CASSEGRVNNSPLHF.

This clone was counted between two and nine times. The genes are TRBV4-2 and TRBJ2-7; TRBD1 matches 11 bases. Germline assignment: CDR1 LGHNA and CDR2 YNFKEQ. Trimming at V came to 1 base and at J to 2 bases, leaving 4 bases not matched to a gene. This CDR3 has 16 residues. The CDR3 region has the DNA TGTGCCAGCAGCCAAGTACCGGGACAGGGGGCCTACGAGCAGTACTTC. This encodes CASSQVPGQGAYEQYF.

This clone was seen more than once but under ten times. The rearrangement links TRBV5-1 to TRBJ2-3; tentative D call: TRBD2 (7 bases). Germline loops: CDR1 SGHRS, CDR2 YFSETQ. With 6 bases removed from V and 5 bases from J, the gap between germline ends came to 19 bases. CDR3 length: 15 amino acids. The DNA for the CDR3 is TGCGCCAGCACCCAATCCCGGGGGGCGATAGATACGCAGTATTTT. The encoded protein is CASTQSRGAIDTQYF.

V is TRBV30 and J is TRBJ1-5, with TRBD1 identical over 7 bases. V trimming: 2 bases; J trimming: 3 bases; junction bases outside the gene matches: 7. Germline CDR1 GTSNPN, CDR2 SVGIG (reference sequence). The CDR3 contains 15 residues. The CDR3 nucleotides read TGTGCCTGGAGTATTGGACAGGTCGACAATCAGCCCCAGCATTTT. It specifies CAWSIGQVDNQPQHF.